A single T cell receptor (beta chain) is shown here with its context. Its antigen is unknown. No qualities accompany the bases; no much larger clone lies one base away. Every donor in the study was a healthy Caucasian. Using Miltenyi CD45RO+ enrichment and human naive T-cell isolation kits, memory (CD45RO+) and naive T cells were isolated from PBMC. The data originate from a study of identical twins (dated by TCRdb to about 2016). Regarding the study in general: TCR alpha and beta repertoires from monozygotic twins, unrelated adults of various ages and cord blood were deep-sequenced to test whether fetal clonotypes persist. To rule out contamination, replicate twin experiments were performed at different times with different library preparation protocols.

Overall results and qualifications from the work: Fewer insertions were carried by abundant cord blood beta clonotypes; a weaker similar trend was observed in young adult naive repertoires, while no such trend was observed in memory repertoires. Invariant T cells such as MAIT and iNKT could partly confound zero-insertion analyses, though diverse VJ usage argued against this for most clonotypes. In beta out-of-frame sequences, excess twin sharing was weaker, because having fewer shared sequences lowered the signal-to-noise ratio. Because the same donors could not be followed over many years, the conclusions depended on cross-sectional statistical analysis. Compared with coincidental sharing between unrelated individuals, an excess of low generation-probability sequences was observed among out-of-frame TCR alpha sequences shared between twins. Out-of-frame TCR alpha sharing in monozygotic twins was systematically underestimated by recombination models, whereas sharing between unrelated individuals was in agreement with the recombination models.

CDR1 and CDR2 are drawn from the germline V gene: SGHTA, FQGNSA. V is cut back by 4 bases and J by 2 bases, with 8 bases in the junction unmatched. Including the terminal cysteine and phenylalanine, the CDR3 comprises 15 residues. Of the read, only the CDR3 DNA is kept; its 45 bases are in frame from base 1. Libraries were made using 5' RACE. Sequenced using an Illumina HiSeq 2000. A universal primer binding site was added through template switching, and the final cDNA carried a unique molecular identifier so that TCR cDNA molecules could be counted accurately. First-strand cDNA for TCR alpha and beta chains was synthesized from specific primers in the conserved constant-segment region. Each cDNA library was double barcoded, with a SMART-Mk sample barcode plus Illumina barcodes, to control for contamination. TruSeq adapter sequences along with Illumina sample barcodes were introduced in two successive PCR steps. The Illumina HiSeq platform was used with custom primers to sequence TCR alpha and beta cDNA libraries. In the original analysis: Raw reads were processed with MiGEC to extract unique molecular identifiers, and MiXCR was used to determine CDR3 positions. For each individual, recombination models were inferred using an EM algorithm with the repgenHMM and IGoR tools. Shared clonotypes were analyzed with the tcR package in R, and sharing was normalized by the product of cloneset sizes. Out-of-frame nonproductive sequences were analyzed to study raw recombination free of thymic and clonal selection effects. The public reads were reprocessed in TCRdb via fastp at Q25 and MiXCR, keeping in-frame beta chains. CDR3 protein sequences are deduplicated, and each keeps its most common genes and DNA. TCRdb, not the original authors, processed these V and J calls. This sample holds about 240,000 distinct CDR3 sequences; approximately 10% were observed only once. 9% to 10% of the sample comes from the top ten.

This TCR was sampled from a man aged 50-59 years in good health. Recombination connected TRBV7-2 to TRBJ2-7; TRBD1 agrees with 7 junctional bases. Source material: memory T cells sorted from blood. The intended sense of this specimen's cell subset or site label: CD45RO+ enriched T cells. The bases are TGTGCCAGCAGCTCGAGCAATCAGGGGGCCTACGAGCAGTACTTC. The resulting protein is CASSSSNQGAYEQYF.